The 20 T cell receptor beta chains listed next were all sequenced from one sample in a study of control samples from healthy donors and cancer patients. Measured with immunoSEQ multiplex PCR; TCRdb has only the in-frame clones, and not every one. The sample has 130,000 to 150,000 clones; roughly 94% are singletons. Sequencing used PBMCs. These receptors all stem from a man aged 55 to 70 with colorectal cancer.

The chain uses TRBV29-1 and TRBJ1-1; perhaps TRBD1 as D (6 bases). This CDR3 is 12 amino acids long. The germline V gene encodes CDR1 SQVTM and CDR2 ANQGSEA. With 4 bases removed from V and 8 bases from J, the gap between germline ends came to 14 bases. This chain's CDR3 is CSVGGRGGEAFF. The DNA of the CDR3 is TGCAGCGTTGGGGGCAGGGGAGGAGAAGCTTTCTTT.

The chain couples TRBV6-2 or TRBV6-3 to TRBJ2-5; 7 nucleotides line up with TRBD2. The CDR3 is made up of 16 amino acids. From germline, CDR1 is MNHEY and CDR2 SVGEGT. With V trimmed by 5 bases and J by 2 bases, 11 bases remained unmatched. This CDR3 is CASSDHGSGEQETQYF. The DNA of the CDR3 is TGTGCCAGCAGTGACCATGGGAGCGGGGAACAAGAGACCCAGTACTTC.

V usage is TRBV5-5 and J usage is TRBJ1-1; D gene unclear. V was clipped by 4 bases and J by 3 bases, with 19 bases between them. This CDR3 is 16 amino acids long. Per germline, CDR1 SGHKS and CDR2 YYEKEE (reference sequence). As DNA, the CDR3 is TGTGCCAGCAGCCCTGAGGGTAAGCGGGCGGACACTGAAGCTTTCTTT. Protein: CASSPEGKRADTEAFF.

This chain links TRBV30 with TRBJ1-4; 12 bases are shared with TRBD1. V dropped 7 bases and J dropped 7; count of bases not matched to a gene: 10. The CDR3 is 15 residues long. Germline V gives CDR1 GTSNPN, CDR2 SVGIG (reference sequence). The CDR3 nucleotides read TGTGCCTCCCGGGACAGGGGGCGAATCGGTGAAAAACTGTTTTTT. It codes for CASRDRGRIGEKLFF.

The V gene is TRBV6-5, the J gene TRBJ2-7; weak D call: TRBD1 (6 bases). V lost 6 bases and J 1 base, leaving 16 bases between the germline ends. The germline V gene encodes CDR1 MNHEY and CDR2 SVGAGI. The CDR3 spans 15 residues. The CDR3 DNA reads TGTGCCAGCAGGGACGGACAGCTGAATTCCTACGAGCAGTACTTC. It encodes CASRDGQLNSYEQYF.

Concerning this clone: The sample holds other DNA sequences that translate to the same CDR3. V usage is TRBV3-1 (or the pseudogene TRBV3-2) and J usage is TRBJ2-2; D is uncertain. From germline, CDR1 is LGHDT and CDR2 YNNKEL (reference sequence). CDR3 length: 12 residues. V was pared by 1 base and J by 6 bases, with 3 bases between. CDR3 in DNA: TGTGCCAGCAGCCAAGGGGCCGGGGAGCTGTTTTTT. This gives the protein CASSQGAGELFF.

CDR3 DNA: TGTGCCAGGAACAGAGAGGGTAATTCACCCCTCCACTTT. This encodes CARNREGNSPLHF. The chain has TRBV19 and TRBJ1-6; D unresolved. CDR3 length equals 13 residues. V was clipped by 9 bases and J by 6 bases, with 12 bases between them. Germline V gene lookup returns CDR1 LNHDA and CDR2 SQIVND (reference sequence). The variable domain in full, with the rest retrieved from reference TRBV19 and TRBJ1-6, is DGGITQSPKYLFRKEGQNVTLSCEQNLNHDAMYWYRQDPGQGLRLIYYSQIVNDFQKGDIAEGYSVSREKKESFPLTVTSAQKNPTAFYLCARNREGNSPLHFGNGTRLTVT.

The CDR3 loop reads CASSLVSTSGGDEQFF. In DNA, the CDR3 is TGTGCCAGCAGCTTAGTAAGTACTAGCGGGGGCGATGAGCAGTTCTTC. The rearrangement uses TRBV7-2 and TRBJ2-1; 11 nucleotides match TRBD2. This CDR3 is built from 16 residues. Trimming cost V 1 base and J 8 bases; bases outside gene matches: 7. The germline gives CDR1 SGHTA, CDR2 FQGNSA.

The V and J genes are TRBV7-6 and TRBJ2-1; perhaps TRBD1 as D (6 bases). The CDR3 length is 13 residues. Germline V gene lookup returns CDR1 SGHVS and CDR2 FNYEAQ. V was shortened by 3 bases and J by 5 bases, with 8 bases between the two germline ends. The CDR3 protein is CASSFGQNNEQFF. The CDR3 DNA reads as TGTGCCAGCAGCTTTGGACAGAACAATGAGCAGTTCTTC.

The chain uses TRBV6-6 and TRBJ1-2; D remains unclear. The V end lost 0 bases, the J end lost 2 bases, and 7 bases lay between the germline ends. Germline V gene data show CDR1 as MNHNY and CDR2 as SVGAGI (reference sequence). The CDR3 contains 14 residues. Written as DNA, the CDR3 is TGTGCCAGCAGTTACTCACGGTTGAACTATGGCTACACCTTC. Encoded protein: CASSYSRLNYGYTF.

The chain recombines TRBV4-3 with TRBJ1-5; TRBD1 agrees at 9 bases. This CDR3 contains 15 residues. Germline CDR1 reads LGHNA; CDR2 reads YSLEER. Trimming at V came to 3 bases and at J to 1 base, leaving 1 base not matched to a gene. CDR3 sequence (DNA): TGCGCCAGCAGCCAGGGGACAGGGAGCAATCAGCCCCAGCATTTT. It codes for CASSQGTGSNQPQHF.

This chain links TRBV6-6 with TRBJ1-6; tentative D call: TRBD1 (6 bases). CDR3 length: 12 residues. V was clipped by 10 bases and J by 7 bases, with 11 bases between them. Looked up from germline, CDR1 is MNHNY and CDR2 is SVGAGI (reference sequence). The CDR3 nucleotides read TGTGCCACCTCGGGGGCCAATTCACCCCTCCACTTT. It is translated as CATSGANSPLHF.

V gene TRBV5-1 combines with J gene TRBJ2-2, with 10 nucleotides matching TRBD2. The germline V gene has CDR1 SGHRS and CDR2 YFSETQ. CDR3 size: 17 residues. The junction had 7 bases not matched to a gene; V was cut back by 3 bases and J by 2 bases. CDR3 residues: CASSWGSSGGNTGELFF. The CDR3 DNA follows: TGCGCCAGCAGCTGGGGTTCTAGCGGGGGTAACACCGGGGAGCTGTTTTTT. Full variable domain (rest looked up from reference TRBV5-1 and TRBJ2-2): KAGVTQTPRYLIKTRGQQVTLSCSPISGHRSVSWYQQTPGQGLQFLFEYFSETQRNKGNFPGRFSGRQFSNSRSEMNVSTLELGDSALYLCASSWGSSGGNTGELFFGEGSRLTVL.

CDR3 DNA sequence: TGCGCCAGCAGCTTAGCAGAGAGCTCCTACGAGCAGTACTTC. Translated, it gives CASSLAESSYEQYF. This chain connects TRBV5-1 to TRBJ2-7; D is unclear. Trimming removed 2 bases at V and 0 bases at J, with 9 bases between. The CDR3 extends over 14 amino acids. CDR1 is SGHRS and CDR2 is YFSETQ in the germline V gene.

The chain combines TRBV18 with TRBJ1-5; 12 bases match TRBD1. The J segment lost 4 bases and the V segment lost 4 bases, leaving 5 bases of the junction unmatched. This CDR3 has 16 residues. The germline V gene has CDR1 KGHSH and CDR2 LQKENI. In DNA form, the CDR3 reads TGTGCCAGCTCACACCGGGACAGGGGGCCGAATCAGCCCCAGCATTTT. It translates to CASSHRDRGPNQPQHF.

The DNA of the CDR3 is TGCGCCAGCAGCCAAGAGGACCAGTATAATTCACCCCTCCACTTT. This encodes CASSQEDQYNSPLHF. The V call is TRBV4-3, the J call TRBJ1-6, with D unresolved. Looked up from germline, CDR1 is LGHNA and CDR2 is YSLEER. The CDR3 totals 15 residues. The germline V and J ends were trimmed by 0 bases and 4 bases, with 7 bases remaining between them.

The chain links TRBV30 to TRBJ1-2, with D perhaps TRBD1 (6 bases). Trimming cost V 6 bases and J 4 bases, with 21 bases left between them. The CDR3 has 15 amino acids. The germline gives CDR1 GTSNPN, CDR2 SVGIG (reference sequence). In DNA, the CDR3 is TGTGCCTGTGTTACAGGGCCCCAGGCCCCCTATGGCTACACCTTC. Amino acids: CACVTGPQAPYGYTF.

The chain has TRBV2 and TRBJ2-1, with 8 positions matching TRBD2. After removal of 0 bases from V and 3 bases from J, the junction contained 10 bases not matched to a gene. The CDR3 has 18 residues. Per the germline V gene, CDR1 is SNHLY and CDR2 is FYNNEI. CDR3 sequence (DNA): TGTGCCAGCAGTGAAGCGCTTCCGAGAGCGGGGGTCTACAATGAGCAGTTCTTC. This gives the protein CASSEALPRAGVYNEQFF.

This clone came up once. The chain joins TRBV9 to TRBJ2-1; D call uncertain. The CDR3 has 15 amino acids. The germline gives CDR1 SGDLS, CDR2 YYNGEE. Trimming shortened V by 5 bases and J by 0 bases, and 12 bases separated the two germline ends. In DNA, the CDR3 is TGTGCCAGCAGAGGCTCTGGAAGCTCCTACAATGAGCAGTTCTTC. As protein: CASRGSGSSYNEQFF.

The rearrangement uses TRBV5-6 and TRBJ2-5; unclear D gene. Trimming removed 0 bases at V and 3 bases at J, with 3 bases between. The CDR3 has 12 residues. Germline CDR1 is SGHDT and CDR2 is YYEEEE. The CDR3 bases are TGTGCCAGCAGCTTGGGGGAAGAGACCCAGTACTTC. Translated: CASSLGEETQYF. Variable domain in full (rest from reference TRBV5-6 and TRBJ2-5): DAGVTQSPTHLIKTRGQQVTLRCSPKSGHDTVSWYQQALGQGPQFIFQYYEEEERQRGNFPDRFSGHQFPNYSSELNVNALLLGDSALYLCASSLGEETQYFGPGTRLLVL.